The 20 T cell receptor beta chains listed next were all sequenced from one sample in a study of identical twins. TCRdb recomputed calls from the 5' RACE reads with MiXCR, one row per CDR3 protein. The top ten clones hold about 3% of a sample with hundreds of thousands of distinct CDR3 sequences, approximately 25% of them seen once. These data are also associated with another study on T cells expressing NK-cell markers.

Sequencing was done on a sample of CD4+ T cells sorted from blood. The receptors stem from a woman between 18 and 30 years old in good health.

This clonotype was picked up many times. Sequence at one end of the junction differs from germline and may be a read error. The chain combines TRBV5-1 with TRBJ1-5, with D maybe TRBD1 (5 bases). The CDR3 runs to 14 residues. Per germline, CDR1 SGHRS and CDR2 YFSETQ. The CDR3 sequence: CASSLGGGGQPQHF. CDR3 nucleotides: TGTGCCAGCAGTTTAGGCGGGGGAGGTCAGCCCCAGCATTTT.

This clonotype has a handful of counts. This chain joins TRBV4-3 and TRBJ2-7, with D tentatively TRBD2 (5 bases). The CDR3 is made up of 15 amino acids. Germline values: CDR1 LGHNA, CDR2 YSLEER. V was clipped by 4 bases and J by 3 bases, with 16 bases between them. This CDR3 reads CASSPYKDGVYEQYF. CDR3 DNA sequence: TGCGCCAGCAGCCCTTATAAGGACGGGGTCTACGAGCAGTACTTC.

This clonotype was picked up a small number of times. The V call is TRBV11-1, the J call TRBJ2-7, with TRBD2 matching 9 bases. From germline, CDR1 is SGHAT and CDR2 FQDESV (reference sequence). Unmatched junction bases numbered 9, after V lost 4 bases and J lost 2 bases. This CDR3 region has 16 residues. The CDR3 protein is CASSSPLAGFTYEQYF. The CDR3 nucleotides are TGTGCCAGCAGCTCCCCCCTAGCGGGGTTCACCTACGAGCAGTACTTC.

This clonotype was picked up a small number of times. The J gene is TRBJ2-7, the V gene TRBV12-3 or TRBV12-4; 8 bases are shared with TRBD1. CDR3 length: 15 residues. V shed 7 bases and J 1 base; nucleotides not matched to a gene: 9. CDR3 loop: CASTAGQGPSYEQYF. CDR3 in DNA: TGTGCCAGCACCGCCGGACAGGGCCCTTCCTACGAGCAGTACTTC.

This chain links TRBV7-9 with TRBJ1-6; D uncertain. CDR3 length: 14 amino acids. The germline V gene has CDR1 SEHNR and CDR2 FQNEAQ (reference sequence). V gave up 5 bases and J gave up 6 bases, with 11 bases separating them. CDR3 DNA sequence: TGTGCCAGCAGCCGTCAAGACGTTAATTCACCCCTCCACTTT. Encoded protein: CASSRQDVNSPLHF.

The rearrangement joins TRBV7-9 to TRBJ1-1; D gene unclear. Germline V gives CDR1 SEHNR, CDR2 FQNEAQ (reference sequence). Trimming left V 2 bases short and J 4 bases short, with 14 bases between. The CDR3 is 15 amino acids. DNA of the CDR3: TGTGCCAGCAGCTTAACAGTGGGTGGTGGCACTGAAGCTTTCTTT. The encoded protein is CASSLTVGGGTEAFF.

Only a few counts were recorded for this clonotype. The chain uses TRBV12-3 or TRBV12-4 and TRBJ1-2; TRBD1 might be the D (5 bases). The CDR3 spans 12 residues. V was trimmed by 8 bases and J by 7 bases, leaving 14 bases between them. Here the CDR3 DNA reads TGTGCCAGCCGACGGGGGTTGGGTGGCTACACCTTC. Amino acids: CASRRGLGGYTF.

The chain recombines TRBV12-3 or TRBV12-4 with TRBJ2-7, with 10 bases fitting TRBD2. The V gene end was trimmed by 2 bases and the J gene end by 6 bases; junction bases not matched to a gene: 16. The CDR3 is 18 amino acids. This CDR3 reads CASSLKSSGSSGGSEQYF. The CDR3 region has the DNA TGTGCCAGCAGTTTAAAGTCTAGCGGGAGTTCTGGGGGATCCGAGCAGTACTTC.

This clonotype was counted only a few times. The CDR3 region is CASCPSTDTQYF. The CDR3 region has the DNA TGTGCCAGCTGCCCTAGCACAGATACGCAGTATTTT. J is TRBJ2-3 and V is TRBV12-3 or TRBV12-4, with D uncertain. CDR3 length equals 12 residues. V was cut by 8 bases and J by 0 bases, with 6 bases left in between.

Ten or more counts support this clonotype. The genes are TRBV7-9 and TRBJ2-1; TRBD2 aligns across 7 bases. V trimming: 5 bases; J trimming: 1 base; junction bases outside the gene matches: 8. The length of the CDR3 is 16 residues. CDR1 is SEHNR, CDR2 FQNEAQ, per germline (reference sequence). CDR3 loop: CASSPPGLGSYNEQFF. The CDR3 coding sequence is TGTGCCAGCAGCCCTCCAGGACTAGGATCCTACAATGAGCAGTTCTTC.

As DNA, the CDR3 is TGTGCCAGCAGTTTACCTCGGGACACCGGGGCAGCTTTCTTT. It codes for CASSLPRDTGAAFF. J is TRBJ1-1 and V is TRBV12-3 or TRBV12-4; D may be TRBD1 (6 bases). V was trimmed by 2 bases and J by 10 bases, leaving 17 bases between them. This CDR3 is built from 14 residues.

This clonotype came up a few times. This chain links TRBV20-1 with TRBJ2-3, with D perhaps TRBD1 or TRBD2 (5 bases each). The V gene's germline CDR1 is DFQATT and CDR2 SNEGSKA (reference sequence). The V gene lost 6 bases and the J gene lost 3 bases, with 19 bases spanning the gap. The CDR3 consists of 15 residues. This chain's CDR3 is CSAHSHGAGTDTQYF. DNA of the CDR3: TGCAGTGCCCACTCACACGGGGCTGGGACAGATACGCAGTATTTT.

This clonotype was counted ten times or more. CDR3 residues: CSLTEGTDTQYF. The CDR3 region has the DNA TGCAGCTTAACTGAAGGCACAGATACGCAGTATTTT. The V call is TRBV29-1, the J call TRBJ2-3, with no clear D. CDR1 is SQVTM and CDR2 is ANQGSEA in the germline V gene. The germline V and J ends were trimmed by 8 bases and 1 base, with 10 bases remaining between them. The CDR3 is made up of 12 amino acids.

This clonotype was counted at least ten times. This chain connects TRBV16 to TRBJ2-7, with 13 bases aligning to TRBD2. The CDR3 extends over 16 amino acids. The V segment lost 4 bases and the J segment 3 bases; nucleotides outside the gene matches: 6. Germline V gives CDR1 KGHSY, CDR2 FQNENV. The CDR3 region has the DNA TGTGCCAGCAGCCGAGTCTGGACTAGCGGGAGCTACGAGCAGTACTTC. This encodes CASSRVWTSGSYEQYF.

The rearrangement links TRBV6-2 or TRBV6-3 to TRBJ2-1; unclear D gene. Trimming cost V 7 bases and J 0 bases, with 7 bases left between them. The germline V gene encodes CDR1 MNHEY and CDR2 SVGEGT. The CDR3 sequence is 13 residues long. The CDR3 region is CASNEDSYNEQFF. The DNA for the CDR3 is TGTGCCAGCAACGAGGACTCCTACAATGAGCAGTTCTTC.

The chain recombines TRBV5-8 with TRBJ2-3, with D perhaps matching TRBD2 (5 bases). V dropped 0 bases and J dropped 2 bases, with 10 bases sitting between them. Germline V gene lookup returns CDR1 SGHTS and CDR2 YDEGEE. There are 15 residues in the CDR3. CDR3: CASSLVGEHTDTQYF. The CDR3 DNA sequence: TGTGCCAGCAGCTTGGTGGGAGAACACACAGATACGCAGTATTTT.

The V and J genes are TRBV20-1 and TRBJ2-5; 9 positions agree with TRBD2. Germline V gene lookup returns CDR1 DFQATT and CDR2 SNEGSKA (reference sequence). The CDR3 contains 17 residues. The ends lost 0 bases at V and 3 bases at J; junction bases unmatched: 11. CDR3 residues: CSARDWASGEIKETQYF. The CDR3 region has the DNA TGCAGTGCTAGAGATTGGGCTAGCGGGGAAATTAAAGAGACCCAGTACTTC.

This rearrangement joins TRBV12-3 or TRBV12-4 to TRBJ2-7, with D possibly TRBD2 on 6 matching bases. The length of the CDR3 is 14 residues. V was clipped by 6 bases and J by 2 bases, with 14 bases between them. The CDR3 DNA reads TGTGCCAGCAGCCGTTGGACGGGGGCCTACGAGCAGTACTTC. Translated, it gives CASSRWTGAYEQYF.

This clonotype was counted at least ten times. The chain links TRBV5-1 to TRBJ2-1, with a tentative D call TRBD2 (6 bases). V lost 0 bases to trimming and J lost 15 bases, with 16 bases between them. This CDR3 is built from 13 residues. Germline CDR1 SGHRS, CDR2 YFSETQ. CDR3 bases: TGCGCCAGCAGCTTGGATCCAGCGGGTCATCCGTTCTTC. Its protein is CASSLDPAGHPFF.

The V call is TRBV2, the J call TRBJ2-2, with TRBD2 matching 11 bases. This CDR3 region has 15 residues. V gave up 6 bases and J gave up 5 bases; unmatched junction bases: 5. Per germline, CDR1 SNHLY and CDR2 FYNNEI. CDR3 amino acids: CASRTLAGVTGELFF. As DNA, the CDR3 is TGTGCCAGCAGAACACTAGCGGGGGTTACCGGGGAGCTGTTTTTT.